These 27 T cell receptor delta chains were all obtained from the same sample, sequenced in a study of γδ T cells in repeated Plasmodium falciparum infection. TCRdb re-called the multiplex PCR reads using CATT. The data show 90,000 to 95,000 delta-chain clones, with 0.75% to 1% seen just once and approximately 10% held by the top ten. Flow sorting of PBMC yielded separate Vgamma9/Vdelta2+ and Vdelta2-negative gammadelta T cell populations for bulk repertoire analysis. The sample taken for sequencing was gamma-delta T cells from blood. The origin of the receptors is a pool of human donors (malaria-infected and uninfected, not separated).

The sample holds a few counts of this clone. The protein TCRdb lists belongs to a much larger clone and differs from this DNA's translation at residue 10, which points to a read error; the protein shown is made from the DNA. J is TRDJ1 and V is TRDV1; D could derive from TRDD2 or TRDD3 (5 bases each). Assignment of the J gene here rests on matching the DNA to germline, because TCRdb gives none. CDR3 length: 19 residues. V was shortened by 1 base and J by 0 bases, with 21 bases between the two germline ends. CDR1 TSWWSYY and CDR2 QGS come from the germline V gene. The chain's CDR3 is CALGERFLAAGTHTDKLIF. The CDR3 DNA reads as TGTGCTCTTGGGGAACGGTTCCTGGCGGCGGGGACCCACACCGATAAACTCATCTTT.

As concerns this clone: The mismatch at residue 12 between this DNA's translation and the TCRdb protein of a much larger clone likely reflects a read error; the protein shown is translated from the DNA. V usage is TRDV2 and J usage is TRDJ1; 7 bases are a match to TRDD3. As TCRdb names no J gene, one was assigned here on the basis of a DNA match to germline. Germline V lookup: CDR1 GEAIGNYY, CDR2 EKD. The CDR3 is 19 residues long. With 0 bases clipped from V and 0 bases from J, the junction kept 15 bases outside the gene matches. CDR3 bases: TGTGCCTGTGACACCGTTTCCCCTGGGGGGGGCCTGTACACCGATAAACTCATCTTT. The encoded protein is CACDTVSPGGGLYTDKLIF.

On this clone itself: TCRdb's listed protein matches a much larger clone and diverges from this DNA's translation at residue 3, likely through a read error; the protein shown comes from the DNA. This chain connects TRDV1 to TRDJ1, with 11 bases aligning to TRDD3. TCRdb is silent on the J gene; assignment here came from matching the DNA to germline. V was clipped by 10 bases and J by 4 bases; unmatched bases: 8. The CDR3 runs 14 residues. The germline CDR1 and CDR2 sequences are TSWWSYY and QGS. The CDR3 loop reads CAPLGDTGFDKLIF. The CDR3 DNA follows: TGTGCTCCCCTGGGGGATACCGGCTTCGATAAACTCATCTTT.

This clone turned up a few times. Given a far larger clone just one base away, this is likely a sequencing read error. The sample contains more than one DNA sequence encoding this CDR3. The chain joins TRDV1 to TRDJ1; a possible D gene is TRDD3 (6 bases). TCRdb does not report a J gene; here it was assigned by matching the DNA to germline references. The V end lost 5 bases, the J end lost 5 bases, and 27 bases lay between the germline ends. The CDR3 extends over 18 amino acids. Germline V gene data show CDR1 as TSWWSYY and CDR2 as QGS. CDR3 in DNA: TGTGCTCTTGGGAAAGCTACCGTGGGGGCCTCGGGGACTGATAAACTCATCTTT. Translation: CALGKATVGASGTDKLIF.

Worth noting for this clone: TCRdb shows a much larger clone's protein in place of this DNA's translation, and the two differ at residue 18, likely through a read error; the protein shown is translated from the DNA. The chain is built from TRDV1 and TRDJ1, with TRDD3 matching over 10 bases. Here the J gene was assigned by germline matching of the DNA, as TCRdb has none. The junction had 27 bases not matched to a gene; V was cut back by 0 bases and J by 8 bases. CDR1 is TSWWSYY and CDR2 is QGS in the germline V gene. The CDR3 covers 22 residues. CDR3 coding DNA: TGTGCTCTTGGGGAACTAAGTACTGGGGGATTCGGTCGCCCCCCGGATGGGAGAAAACTCATCTTT. Translation: CALGELSTGGFGRPPDGRKLIF.

In its sample, this clone was seen a few times. A single base is all that separates this from a far larger clone, so a read error is likely. The same CDR3 arises from other DNA sequences in this sample as well. The chain links TRDV2 to TRDJ1; 9 nucleotides match TRDD3. The CDR3 runs 17 residues. Losses at the gene ends were 7 bases for V and 3 bases for J; bases not matched to a gene: 17. Germline-derived CDR1 and CDR2 are GEAIGNYY and EKD. The CDR3 sequence: CACDPSRTGGYPDKLIF. In DNA form, the CDR3 reads TGTGCCTGCGACCCATCACGCACGGGGGGATACCCCGATAAACTCATCTTT.

Worth noting for this clone: Translating this DNA gives a protein that differs at residue 3 from the TCRdb one, which belongs to a much larger clone; a read error is likely, and the protein shown is this translation. The V gene is TRDV2, the J gene TRDJ1; the match to TRDD3 covers 9 bases. The J gene, not given by TCRdb, was assigned here from a germline match of the nucleotide sequence. The germline V gene encodes CDR1 GEAIGNYY and CDR2 EKD. This CDR3 contains 16 residues. This CDR3 reads CARDTLLGEHTDKLIF. The CDR3 DNA is TGTGCCCGTGACACTCTACTGGGGGAGCACACCGATAAACTCATCTTT.

Concerning this clone itself: The protein TCRdb gives is from a much larger clone and does not agree with this DNA's translation at residue 10, likely a read error; the protein shown here comes from the DNA. The genes are TRDV2 and TRDJ1, with 7 bases that match TRDD3. Since TCRdb gives no J gene, matching the DNA to germline was used here to assign it. J lost 3 bases, V lost 7 bases, and 13 bases had no gene match. Germline-derived CDR1 and CDR2 are GEAIGNYY and EKD. This CDR3 spans 15 amino acids. CDR3 in amino acids: CACGYWGSYADKLIF. The CDR3 DNA follows: TGTGCCTGCGGATACTGGGGATCGTACGCCGATAAACTCATCTTT.

For this clone: The TCRdb record carries a much larger clone's protein, which differs from this DNA's translation at residue 4; a read error is the likely cause, and the protein listed here is the DNA translation. The chain is built from TRDV2 and TRDJ1; 12 bases align to TRDD3. TCRdb carries no J gene annotation; the J gene was assigned here by matching the DNA with germline. The CDR3 runs to 18 residues. Per germline, CDR1 GEAIGNYY and CDR2 EKD. In DNA, the CDR3 is TGTGCCTGTGGCACCGTCGGACTGGGGGATACTGGTCGGGGAAAACTCATCTTT. Translation: CACGTVGLGDTGRGKLIF.

As for this clone: A far bigger clonotype differs at one base, so this is likely a read error. This same CDR3 is encoded by further DNA sequences in the sample. The chain employs TRDV3 and TRDJ1, with TRDD3 matching 12 bases. With 4 bases clipped from V and 3 bases from J, the junction kept 12 bases outside the gene matches. Germline V gives CDR1 TVYSNPD, CDR2 GDNSRS (reference sequence). This CDR3 is 16 amino acids long. The CDR3 nucleotides read TGTGCCTCTGGGCCATACTGGGGGATACAACCCGATAAACTCATCTTT. As protein: CASGPYWGIQPDKLIF. Filled out from reference TRDV3 and TRDJ1, the complete variable domain reads CDKVTQSSPDQTVASGSEVVLLCTYDTVYSNPDLFWYRIRPDYSFQFVFYGDNSRSEGADFTQGRFSVKHILTQKAFHLVISPVRTEDSATYYCASGPYWGIQPDKLIFGKGTRVTVEP.

In this sample, this clone turned up a few times. The amino acid sequence in TCRdb belongs to a much larger clone and departs from this DNA's translation at residue 5, likely a sequencing read error; the sequence shown is translated from the DNA. V gene TRDV1 combines with J gene TRDJ4; 13 nucleotides match TRDD3. Here the J gene was assigned by germline matching of the DNA, as TCRdb has none. This CDR3 spans 22 amino acids. Germline trimming cut 4 bases from V and 3 bases from J; bases unmatched to any gene: 26. Germline V CDR1 and CDR2: TSWWSYY, QGS. CDR3 in DNA: TGTGCTCTTGGGGGACTATTACACCACCACGCTGTACTGGGGGATACGCCGGGACCCCTGATCTTT. This translates into CALGGLLHHHAVLGDTPGPLIF.

This clone was seen a few times. TCRdb's protein, taken from a much larger clone, differs from this DNA's translation at residue 6, likely owing to a read error; the protein displayed comes from the DNA. Other DNA sequences in the same sample also yield this CDR3. V usage is TRDV2 and J usage is TRDJ1, with 12 positions matching TRDD3. Germline CDR1 reads GEAIGNYY; CDR2 reads EKD. Trimming took 0 bases from V and 0 from J; bases not matched to a gene: 10. The CDR3 extends over 19 amino acids. The CDR3 sequence is CACDTRIWGIRGYTDKLIF. As DNA, the CDR3 is TGTGCCTGTGACACCAGGATCTGGGGGATACGCGGGTACACCGATAAACTCATCTTT.

Worth noting for this clone: At one of its ends the junction is not consistent with the germline gene, which may arise from a read error. The rearrangement joins TRDV2 to TRDJ3, with 10 nucleotides matching TRDD3. The CDR3 loop spans 18 amino acids. Germline V gene data show CDR1 as GEAIGNYY and CDR2 as EKD. The CDR3 spells CACALTGGYGWDTRKMFF. The CDR3 DNA is TGTGCCTGTGCCCTTACCGGGGGATACGGCTGGGACACCCGAAAGATGTTTTTC.

Worth noting for this clone: TCRdb's protein, taken from a much larger clone, differs from this DNA's translation at residue 10, likely owing to a read error; the protein displayed comes from the DNA. The rearrangement uses TRDV3 and TRDJ1, with a tentative D call TRDD3 (5 bases). The germline V gene has CDR1 TVYSNPD and CDR2 GDNSRS (reference sequence). The CDR3 spans 12 residues. Deletions cut 2 bases from V and 12 bases from J, with 19 bases between. For the CDR3, the DNA is TGTGCCTTTGTAGCTGGGCCGAAGAGGATCATCTTT. This translates into CAFVAGPKRIIF.

This clone was counted many times. One base separates it from a far larger clone, so it is likely a read error. The same CDR3 can be traced to other DNA sequences in this sample. CDR3 in DNA: TGTGCCTGTGACGCCATTAATACTGGGGGCCTGTACACCGATAAACTCATCTTC. It translates to CACDAINTGGLYTDKLIF. The chain links TRDV2 to TRDJ1, with TRDD3 matching over 8 bases. This CDR3 is 18 amino acids long. Germline CDR1 is GEAIGNYY and CDR2 is EKD.

This clone appeared a few times. TCRdb's listed protein matches a much larger clone and diverges from this DNA's translation at residue 18, likely through a read error; the protein shown comes from the DNA. The V gene corresponds to TRDV2; no J gene was called; no check of the table's D call, TRDD3, against the DNA was made. CDR1 is GEAIGNYY and CDR2 is EKD in the germline V gene. This CDR3 spans 20 amino acids. The CDR3 sequence is CACDATGGSARSWDTRQTFF. CDR3 in DNA: TGTGCCTGTGACGCGACTGGGGGATCAGCTCGCTCCTGGGACACCCGACAGACGTTTTTC.

This clone occurred many times. The chain employs TRDV1 and TRDJ1, with TRDD3 matching 8 bases. The J segment lost 0 bases and the V segment lost 8 bases, leaving 14 bases of the junction unmatched. The CDR3 runs 17 residues. CDR1 is TSWWSYY, CDR2 QGS, per germline. CDR3 coding DNA: TGTGCTCTTTTTACACCGTACTGGGGGCTATACACCGATAAACTCATCTTT. Translating gives CALFTPYWGLYTDKLIF.

This clone has a count of ten or more. Only one base separates this from a far larger clonotype, so it likely reflects a read error. Other DNA sequences within the sample encode an identical CDR3. V usage is TRDV2 and J usage is TRDJ1, with D perhaps TRDD1 (5 bases). The CDR3 consists of 17 residues. Germline CDR1 reads GEAIGNYY; CDR2 reads EKD. Trimming left V 7 bases short and J 0 bases short, with 23 bases between. CDR3 coding DNA: TGTGCCTGCGACGAAATTAATCCCCAACTCCACACCGATAAACTCATCTTT. Encoded protein: CACDEINPQLHTDKLIF.

The table lists this clone with many counts. With only one base between it and a far larger clone, this is likely a read error. This sample also contains other DNA sequences that code for the same CDR3. CDR3 region: CACDTVGSVVGDHTDKLIF. The CDR3 coding sequence is TGCGCCTGTGACACCGTGGGCAGTGTGGTGGGGGACCACACCGATAAACTCATCTTT. This chain uses TRDV2 with TRDJ1, with 7 positions matching TRDD3. The J gene, left out of TCRdb, was set here by checking the DNA against germline. Germline assignment: CDR1 GEAIGNYY and CDR2 EKD. CDR3 length: 19 residues.

This chain joins TRDV2 and TRDJ1, with 8 positions matching TRDD3. The J gene comes from matching the DNA to germline here; TCRdb lacks it. J lost 4 bases, V lost 0 bases, and 12 bases had no gene match. CDR3 length: 17 residues. Germline CDR1 is GEAIGNYY and CDR2 is EKD. Written as DNA, the CDR3 is TGTGCCTGTGACACCGTTTCGCTGGGGGACGGGAGCGATAAACTCATCTTT. Its protein product is CACDTVSLGDGSDKLIF.

This clone was counted between two and nine times. A read error likely explains why the TCRdb protein, taken from a much larger clone, differs from this DNA's translation at residue 12; the protein shown is translated from the DNA. CDR3 in amino acids: CACDTEGTSWDARGTDKLIF. The CDR3 DNA is TGTGCCTGTGACACCGAAGGGACGTCGTGGGACGCGAGGGGGACCGATAAACTCATCTTT. The chain uses TRDV2 and TRDJ1; the D gene is possibly TRDD3 (5 bases). Because TCRdb records no J gene, it was assigned here through a match of the DNA to germline. The CDR3 contains 20 residues. The ends were cut back, 0 bases at V and 2 bases at J, with 27 bases in the middle. From germline, CDR1 is GEAIGNYY and CDR2 EKD.

As concerns this clone: The protein held in TCRdb is that of a much larger clone and does not match this DNA's translation at residue 5, likely because of a read error; the protein shown is translated from the DNA. This chain links TRDV2 with TRDJ1, with 13 bases identical to TRDD3. Here the J gene was assigned by germline matching of the DNA, as TCRdb has none. With 3 bases clipped from V and 5 bases from J, the junction kept 17 bases outside the gene matches. Looked up from germline, CDR1 is GEAIGNYY and CDR2 is EKD. The CDR3 loop spans 19 amino acids. Written as DNA, the CDR3 is TGTGCCTGTGACCCCCGTACTGGGGGATACGCGATTACGGGTGATAAACTCATCTTT. It specifies CACDPRTGGYAITGDKLIF.

This clone appeared a few times. The protein recorded in TCRdb matches a much larger clone and deviates from this DNA's translation at residue 12, suggesting a read error; the protein here is obtained by translating the DNA. This rearrangement joins TRDV2 to TRDJ1; TRDD3 matches 9 bases. Because TCRdb records no J gene, it was assigned here through a match of the DNA to germline. The CDR3 loop spans 18 amino acids. V lost 1 base and J lost 0; bases outside the gene matches: 11. CDR1 and CDR2 (germline): GEAIGNYY, EKD. The CDR3 loop reads CACDTLEGLGDNTDKLIF. In DNA, the CDR3 is TGTGCCTGTGACACTTTGGAAGGACTGGGGGACAACACCGATAAACTCATCTTT.

This clone was seen at least ten times. A far larger clone is off by one base, so a read error is likely. The same CDR3 also results from other DNA sequences found in this sample. CDR3 loop: CACDTVLLGDKRGRSTDKLIF. In DNA form, the CDR3 reads TGTGCCTGTGACACCGTTCTACTGGGGGATAAAAGGGGTCGGAGCACCGATAAACTCATCTTC. V gene assignment gives TRDV2, but the J gene was left uncalled; the D call TRDD3 from the table was never checked on the DNA. The CDR3 contains 21 residues. CDR1 and CDR2 from the germline V gene are GEAIGNYY and EKD.

This clone came up many times. With a far larger clone one base away, a read error is the likely cause. This chain uses TRDV2 with TRDJ1; the match to TRDD3 covers 8 bases. J lost 0 bases, V lost 1 base, and 18 bases had no gene match. The germline CDR1 and CDR2 sequences are GEAIGNYY and EKD. This CDR3 is built from 20 residues. CDR3 sequence reads: CACDTAGWGIRQIHTDKLIF. CDR3 DNA sequence: TGTGCCTGTGACACGGCGGGATGGGGGATTCGCCAAATACACACCGATAAACTCATCTTT.

This clone was seen only a few times. TCRdb has a much larger clone's protein, which differs at residue 18 from the translation of this DNA, likely because of a read error; what is shown is the protein translated from the DNA. V gene TRDV2 combines with J gene TRDJ1; 10 nucleotides agree with TRDD3. This CDR3 has 21 residues. CDR1 is GEAIGNYY, CDR2 EKD, per germline. In nucleotides, the CDR3 is TGTGCCTGTGACACCGTGGGGGGTGTGGGGGATACAGAACAGGTCACCGATAGACTCATCTTT. Its translation: CACDTVGGVGDTEQVTDRLIF.

This clone was counted ten times or more. The protein held in TCRdb is that of a much larger clone and does not match this DNA's translation at residue 5, likely because of a read error; the protein shown is translated from the DNA. The chain recombines TRDV2 with TRDJ1; no definite D call. Assignment of the J gene here rests on matching the DNA to germline, because TCRdb gives none. Trimming removed 3 bases from V and 0 bases from J, with 22 bases in between. This CDR3 region has 18 residues. CDR1 GEAIGNYY and CDR2 EKD come from the germline V gene. In DNA, the CDR3 is TGTGCCTGTGACGCCCGGTCTAAGGTCCATCCGTACACCGATAAACTCATCTTT. Translated, it gives CACDARSKVHPYTDKLIF.